This is a list of T cell receptor beta chains from one sample in a study of cytomegalovirus exposure and HLA in healthy donors. Only in-frame clones appear in the TCRdb table, and some are missing; sequencing was by immunoSEQ multiplex PCR. Seen here are about 160,000 clones, 65% to 70% observed once, and the top ten hold 4.5%. The sequenced sample consisted of PBMCs. These receptors all stem from a young woman in good health and CMV-seropositive. CDR3s include the opening cysteine and the closing phenylalanine or tryptophan. Fields, in order: D gene, J gene, clone size, V gene, CDR3 DNA, CDR3 protein. A D gene is named only where the DNA matches it firmly. For some rows the clone size is stated as once, few or many, or as a class when expanded; others skip it.

>TRBD2|TRBJ2-2|NA|TRBV5-1
TGCGCCAGCAGCTTGGGACTAGCGGGGGGCCCGGGTACCGGGGAGCTGTTTTTT
CASSLGLAGGPGTGELFF
>NA|TRBJ2-1|NA|TRBV29-1
TGCAGCGTTGACACCGGGGCCAGACAGGACAATGAGCAGTTCTTC
CSVDTGARQDNEQFF
>TRBD1|TRBJ1-4|NA|TRBV25-1
TGTGCCAGTTCACAGGGGTTCACAACTAATGAAAAACTGTTTTTT
CASSQGFTTNEKLFF
>NA|TRBJ1-4|NA|TRBV7-9
TGTGCCAGCAGCTTAAATTATGGGCTCGGAGAAAAACTGTTTTTT
CASSLNYGLGEKLFF
>NA|TRBJ2-7|NA|TRBV7-9
TGTTCCAGCGAATTACAGGGGGGGACCTCCTACGAGCAGTACTTC
CSSELQGGTSYEQYF
>TRBD2|TRBJ2-1|NA|TRBV30
TGTGCCTGGGAGCGGGGCAACGAGCAGTTCTTC
CAWERGNEQFF
>NA|TRBJ2-7|few|TRBV6-1
TGTGCCAGCGGGGCGGGGATGGGGACTCGTTACGAGCAGTACTTC
CASGAGMGTRYEQYF
>TRBD1|TRBJ1-5|NA|TRBV30
TGTGCCTGGGGACAGGGAGTCGGCAGGAATCAGCCCCAGCATTTT
CAWGQGVGRNQPQHF
>TRBD1|TRBJ1-1|NA|TRBV7-2
TGTGCCAGCAGCTTAGGCGCGGGACAGAGGAACACTGAAGCTTTCTTT
CASSLGAGQRNTEAFF
>TRBD2|TRBJ2-7|few|TRBV5-6
TGTGCCAGCAGCGCGACTAGCGGGGGCGTGGGGCACGAGCAGTACTTC
CASSATSGGVGHEQYF
>TRBD1|TRBJ2-1|NA|TRBV29-1
TGCAGCGGAAGATCCGGGACAGGGTCCTCTGAGCAGTTCTTC
CSGRSGTGSSEQFF
>NA|TRBJ1-1|NA|TRBV28
TGTGCCAGCAGTTTAGCGAGGGTGACTGAAGCTTTCTTT
CASSLARVTEAFF
>NA|TRBJ1-5|NA|TRBV27
TGTGCCAGCAGTTTATCGTGGGTAGCGGATCAGCCCCAGCATTTT
CASSLSWVADQPQHF
>TRBD1|TRBJ1-6|NA|TRBV18
TGTGCCAGCTCAGACAGGGAAAATAATTCACCCCTCCACTTT
CASSDRENNSPLHF
>NA|TRBJ1-2|once|TRBV18
TGTGCCAGCTCACCACCGGGAGGTGACTATGGCTACACCTTC
CASSPPGGDYGYTF
>NA|TRBJ2-7|NA|TRBV10-3
TGTGCCATCAGTGAGCACCGGCGGGGGCTTTTATACGAGCAGTACTTC
CAISEHRRGLLYEQYF
>TRBD1|TRBJ1-6|NA|TRBV6-6
TGTGCCAGCTCGTTGGTAGGACAGGGGGGGGTAACCCTCCACTTT
CASSLVGQGGVTLHF
>TRBD1|TRBJ1-3|NA|TRBV4-1
TGCGCCAGCAGCCACCTCCACGGGACAGCGGGAAACACCATATATTTT
CASSHLHGTAGNTIYF
>NA|TRBJ1-1|NA|TRBV7-6
TGTGCCAGCAGCTCAATTGAGGGGGACACTGAAGCTTTCTTT
CASSSIEGDTEAFF
>NA|TRBJ2-7|few|TRBV7-9
TGTGCCAGCACCATCGTACAGGGTATGTCCGAGCAGTACTTC
CASTIVQGMSEQYF
>NA|TRBJ2-1|NA|TRBV23-1
TGCGCCAGCAGTCCTCTTGACAATGAGCAGTTCTTC
CASSPLDNEQFF
>NA|TRBJ1-1|NA|TRBV5-5
TGTGCCAGCATCAAGTCTGGGGGGGCTGGGACTGAAGCTTTCTTT
CASIKSGGAGTEAFF
>TRBD1|TRBJ1-4|NA|TRBV4-3
TGCGCCAGCAGCCAAGGGACAGGGGAAGAAAAACTGTTTTTT
CASSQGTGEEKLFF
>TRBD2|TRBJ2-1|once|TRBV7-3
TGTGCCAGCAGCTTGCGGGAGAGGAGCTCCTACAATGAGCAGTTCTTC
CASSLRERSSYNEQFF
>NA|TRBJ1-5|NA|TRBV6-1
TGTGCCAGCAGTGGGGGGGAGGGCCATCAGCCCCAGCATTTT
CASSGGEGHQPQHF
>NA|TRBJ2-1|NA|TRBV2
TGTGCCAGCAGTGGTCTCCAACAATCCTACAATGAGCAGTTCTTC
CASSGLQQSYNEQFF
>TRBD1|TRBJ1-2|NA|TRBV7-9
TGTGCTCTAGGACAGGGGGCGGTTGGCTACACCTTC
CALGQGAVGYTF
>NA|TRBJ1-3|NA|TRBV30
TGTGCCTGGAGTGTATCCTACACCATATATTTT
CAWSVSYTIYF
>TRBD1|TRBJ1-2|NA|TRBV5-1
TGCGCCAGCAGCCAGACAGGGGGCAGTGGCTACACCTTC
CASSQTGGSGYTF
>NA|TRBJ2-7|NA|TRBV6-1
TGTGCCAGCAGTGAATTTGGGGCCTCCTTGGCCCCGAAGGTGTCCTACGAGCAGTACTTC
CASSEFGASLAPKVSYEQYF